This T cell receptor beta chain was recovered during a study of cytomegalovirus exposure and HLA in healthy donors. Findings of the study overall: A few chains tied to CMV proved CMV antigen-specific in vitro. Presence/absence analyses rested on an assumption that sequencing depth was roughly uniform across donors.

Amplification used 60 Vbeta primers and 13 Jbeta primers. Clones were sequenced by immunoSEQ multiplex PCR, and TCRdb holds only the in-frame ones, with some missing. The data show about 110,000 clones, around 76% seen once. Germline lookup yields CDR1 KGHSH and CDR2 LQKENI. V lost 3 bases, J lost 0 bases, and 14 bases stayed unmatched. The CDR3 totals 19 residues. Donors in the study were healthy people who gave bone marrow. Turning to this clone: The target antigen is unknown.

The chain couples TRBV18 to TRBJ1-3, with 7 bases that match TRBD1. The sequencing input was PBMCs. This TCR came from a man aged 25 to 40 in good health and CMV-seropositive. CDR3 region: CASSPAIWQGVYSGNTIYF. DNA of the CDR3: TGTGCCAGCTCACCTGCGATCTGGCAGGGGGTTTACTCTGGAAACACCATATATTTT.